This TCR beta chain came from a study of blood T cells in healthy people across ages. Whole-study context: The capture of about one barcoded beta molecule per two T cells was achieved by template switching.

The CDR3 runs 14 residues. V lost 7 bases, J lost 4 bases, and 15 bases lay in between. Staff drew approximately 9.7 milliliters of peripheral blood from each donor. A minimum of 7 million PBMCs was isolated per sample. A second roughly 6 to 11 cycle PCR used barcoded and J-beta primers. Researchers report that each sample yielded at least 2.5 million CDR3-containing paired-end reads. Using its own MiXCR run on the 5' RACE reads, TCRdb lists one record per CDR3 protein. The sample contains 850,000 to 1,000,000 distinct CDR3 sequences, roughly 51% of which appear only once. V is TRBV12-3 or TRBV12-4 and J is TRBJ2-3; D tentatively fits TRBD1 or TRBD2 (5 bases each). Sequencing used blood. The clonotype was recovered from a woman aged 55-69 years in good health. CDR3 nucleotide sequence: TGTGCCAGCACCCAGCAGGGCGGGCCAGATACGCAGTATTTT. As protein: CASTQQGGPDTQYF.